This T cell receptor beta chain was found in a study of cytomegalovirus exposure and HLA in healthy donors. Study overall: Roughly 77 million unique TCRs from HLA-typed donors made up an early data release. General observations from the study: Several top significant clusters appeared, in a later analysis, to be linked to common viral pathogens. A previous analysis found most TCR beta V segments productive roughly 87% or roughly 30% of the time.

PCR used 60 Vbeta primers and 13 Jbeta primers. TCRdb keeps only in-frame clones here, not all; method: immunoSEQ multiplex PCR. The sample shows more than 90,000 clones, approximately 81% of them seen only once. The CDR3 is made up of 14 amino acids. With 2 bases removed from V and 9 bases from J, the gap between germline ends came to 14 bases. Germline values: CDR1 MNHNS, CDR2 SASEGT. To note about this clone: The antigen is undetermined.

The sequence was obtained from a woman aged 40 to 55 in good health and CMV-seronegative. Sequencing used PBMCs. This chain connects TRBV6-1 to TRBJ2-1; weak D call: TRBD2 (6 bases). The CDR3 reads CASSELGDGSEQFF. The CDR3 DNA reads as TGTGCCAGCAGTGAATTGGGCGACGGGAGTGAGCAGTTCTTC.